This T cell receptor beta chain was sequenced in a study of blood T cells in healthy people across ages. Study-wide findings and caveats: Diversity of TCR beta per million T cells declined in a roughly linear way with age.

The use of a sample-barcoded 5' primer and a J-beta primer mix characterized a second PCR of about 7 to 12 cycles. Paired-end reads containing CDR3 totaled no fewer than 3 million for each sample. TCRdb reprocessed the 5' RACE reads with MiXCR, giving one entry per CDR3 protein. Counted here are under 1 million distinct CDR3 sequences, more than 40% occurring once; the ten biggest clones make up 15% to 25%. V shed 7 bases and J shed 2 bases, with 11 bases lying between them. Germline V gene data show CDR1 as MNHNS and CDR2 as SASEGT. This CDR3 has 14 residues. A remark on this clonotype: The antigen remains undetermined.

The sequence derives from a man in his sixties in good health. The sequencing input was blood. The V gene is TRBV6-1, the J gene TRBJ1-4; a possible D gene is TRBD1 (5 bases). CDR3 amino acids: CASTAGGTNEKLFF. In DNA form, the CDR3 reads TGTGCCAGCACCGCCGGGGGGACTAATGAAAAACTGTTTTTT.